These 17 T cell receptor beta chains came from one sample sequenced in a study of T cells in women clearing cervical HPV infection listed by TCRdb under 2018. The method behind the library was the immunoSEQ multiplex PCR assay. TCRdb re-hosts the immuneACCESS table, in-frame sequences only. Its copies lack some clones; in the studies checked, an unresolved V gene accounts for under half of them, and the cause for the rest is not known. The data table for this sample lists about 39,000 clones. Approximately 6.4% of the sample is in the top ten clones. Input material: blood buffy coat. Source of these receptors: a woman between 18 and 70 years old with a cervical HPV16 infection that either progressed to CIN3+ or cleared (not recorded which).

Points on this clone: The CDR3 end lies 3 residues beyond the end of the read and is filled in from the germline J gene. The J gene is TRBJ2-1, the V gene TRBV12-5; 14 bases align to TRBD2. CDR1 and CDR2 (germline): LGHNT, FRNRAP. The V segment lost 4 bases and the J segment 7 bases; nucleotides outside the gene matches: 6. The CDR3 sequence is 16 residues long. CDR3 loop: CASGSPRTSGRNEQFF. CDR3 DNA, as far as it was read: TGTGCTAGTGGTTCTCCTCGGACTAGCGGGAGGAATGAG.

The CDR3 loop is CASSVGQGNEKLFF. The CDR3 bases that were read are TGTGCCAGTAGCGTCGGACAGGGAAATGAAAAA. The chain carries TRBV19 and TRBJ1-4; 8 bases line up with TRBD1. The read ends 3 residues shy of where the CDR3 ends; the end is completed using the germline J gene. CDR3 size: 14 residues. V gave up 6 bases and J gave up 5 bases; unmatched junction bases: 5. Germline CDR1 is LNHDA and CDR2 is SQIVND (reference sequence).

The sequenced part of the CDR3 DNA is TGCAGTGCTACTTTAGCGGGCGCTACTGGTGAG. Its protein product is CSATLAGATGE. The CDR3 reads in full as CSATLAGATGEQFF. V and J are TRBV20-1 and TRBJ2-1, with 7 bases lining up with TRBD2. The sequenced fragment ends 3 residues before the CDR3 boundary, so the rest is inferred from the germline J gene. Germline CDR1 reads DFQATT; CDR2 reads SNEGSKA (reference sequence). The trim removed 4 bases at V and 9 bases at J, leaving 12 bases unmatched. The CDR3 totals 14 residues.

With regard to this clone: The read comes to an end 3 residues before the CDR3 does, leaving the germline J gene to fill in the end. The genes are TRBV7-9 and TRBJ1-1, with 9 positions matching TRBD1. The CDR3 is 15 amino acids. The germline V gene encodes CDR1 SEHNR and CDR2 FQNEAQ (reference sequence). The ends lost 5 bases at V and 7 bases at J; junction bases unmatched: 11. CDR3 residues: CASSLGTGRTNEAFF. The DNA read from the CDR3 is TGTGCCAGCAGCCTCGGGACAGGGAGGACTAATGAA.

About this clone: The CDR3 end lies 3 residues beyond the end of the read and is filled in from the germline J gene. This chain links TRBV7-2 with TRBJ2-3; 8 bases are a match to TRBD2. The germline V gene has CDR1 SGHTA and CDR2 FQGNSA. CDR3 size: 15 residues. With V trimmed by 3 bases and J by 2 bases, 4 bases remained unmatched. CDR3 DNA (partial): TGTGCCAGCAGCTTTTACGGGGGGGTCACAGATACG. It specifies CASSFYGGVTDT. In full, the CDR3 is CASSFYGGVTDTQYF.

Comments on this clone: With the read ending 3 residues before the CDR3 end, the germline J gene is used to fill in that end. The genes are TRBV6-2 or TRBV6-3 and TRBJ2-7, with D unresolved. V was shortened by 7 bases and J by 3 bases, with 13 bases between the two germline ends. CDR3 length: 13 residues. In germline, CDR1 is MNHEY, CDR2 SVGEGT. CDR3 residues: CASKLSLFYEQYF. CDR3 DNA (partial): TGTGCCAGCAAACTCTCCCTATTCTACGAG.

In the case of this clone: The CDR3 end falls 3 residues outside the read, so it is completed with the germline J gene. The V gene is TRBV7-9, the J gene TRBJ1-2; D gene ambiguous. Germline CDR1 reads SEHNR; CDR2 reads FQNEAQ (reference sequence). This CDR3 contains 15 residues. The covered CDR3 bases are TGTGCCAGCAGCTTAAGCGGGAGGCGGGAAGATACC. It is translated as CASSLSGRREDT. The full CDR3 sequence reads CASSLSGRREDTYTF.

A note on this clone: The missing CDR3 end, 3 residues past where the read stops, is filled in from the germline J gene. The chain joins TRBV4-2 to TRBJ2-2; D could derive from TRBD1 or TRBD2 (6 bases each). V was clipped by 4 bases and J by 6 bases, with 12 bases between them. The CDR3 runs 14 residues. CDR1 LGHNA and CDR2 YNFKEQ come from the germline V gene. The sequenced CDR3 bases are TGTGCCAGCAGCCGCGGGACAAGTTCCGGGGAG. Translating gives CASSRGTSSGE. The entire CDR3 protein reads CASSRGTSSGELFF.

In terms of frequency, this clone is medium-sized. The read finishes 3 residues shy of the CDR3 end, and the germline J gene is used to complete it. The V and J genes are TRBV23-1 and TRBJ1-2; D perhaps matches TRBD1 (6 bases). TRBV23-1 is sorted into the ORF group, with uncertain function. This CDR3 comprises 15 residues. V was shortened by 0 bases and J by 1 base, with 9 bases between the two germline ends. CDR3 bases read: TGCGCCAGCAGTCAATCGACGGACAGTAACTATGGC. It encodes CASSQSTDSNYG. From start to end, the CDR3 is CASSQSTDSNYGYTF.

About this clone: The CDR3 end lies 3 residues beyond the end of the read and is filled in from the germline J gene. The chain joins TRBV19 to TRBJ2-4; 12 bases align to TRBD1. The CDR3 totals 20 residues. The germline gives CDR1 LNHDA, CDR2 SQIVND (reference sequence). CDR3 bases read: TGTGCCAGTAATTTCTACTCCGGGACAGGGGGCCACCGGGGCCAAGAGACT. Translating it yields CASNFYSGTGGHRGQET. The full CDR3 reads CASNFYSGTGGHRGQETQYF. Full variable domain (outside the CDR3, taken from reference TRBV19 and TRBJ2-4): DGGITQSPKYLFRKEGQNVTLSCEQNLNHDAMYWYRQDPGQGLRLIYYSQIVNDFQKGDIAEGYSVSREKKESFPLTVTSAQKNPTAFYLCASNFYSGTGGHRGQETQYFGAGTRLSVL.

The CDR3 loop reads CASSLGSQETQYF. CDR3 DNA (partial): TGTGCCAGCAGCTTGGGCTCCCAAGAGACC. The chain is built from TRBV11-1 and TRBJ2-5; D unresolved. The CDR3 extends 3 residues past the end of the read, so its final part is completed from the germline J gene. CDR1 and CDR2 (germline): SGHAT, FQDESV (reference sequence). The CDR3 loop spans 13 amino acids. V dropped 3 bases and J dropped 1 base, with 6 bases sitting between them.

With regard to this clone: The read terminates 3 residues before the CDR3 end, so the remaining end is supplied by the germline J gene. This sequence joins TRBV5-4 and TRBJ1-2; unclear D gene. CDR1 and CDR2 from the germline V gene are SGHNT and YYREEE (reference sequence). The CDR3 runs 13 residues. Partial CDR3 DNA: TGTGCCAGCAGCTTGGGACTCTTCGGGGGC. Encoded protein: CASSLGLFGG. The whole CDR3 protein is CASSLGLFGGYTF.

As for this clone: The CDR3 end lies 3 residues beyond the end of the read and is filled in from the germline J gene. The chain combines TRBV20-1 with TRBJ2-7, with TRBD2 as a possible D gene (7 bases). CDR3 length: 13 amino acids. Per germline, CDR1 DFQATT and CDR2 SNEGSKA (reference sequence). Trimming cost V 6 bases and J 2 bases, with 14 bases left between them. The sequenced part of the CDR3 DNA is TGCAGTGCCTTGCGGGGGCCCACCTACGAG. Protein: CSALRGPTYE. Given in full, the CDR3 is CSALRGPTYEQYF.

With respect to this clone: The CDR3 goes on 3 residues after the read ends, and that part is filled in from the germline J gene. The chain recombines TRBV5-1 with TRBJ2-6, with D perhaps TRBD1 (6 bases). The V gene lost 0 bases and the J gene lost 3 bases, with 19 bases spanning the gap. Germline CDR1 reads SGHRS; CDR2 reads YFSETQ. CDR3 length equals 19 residues. This chain's CDR3 is CASSLDPLAGDIGANVLTF. The covered CDR3 bases are TGCGCCAGCAGCTTGGACCCCCTCGCAGGGGATATTGGGGCCAACGTC.

For this clone: Read data end 3 residues before the CDR3 end; the end is taken from the germline J gene. The rearrangement joins TRBV7-6 to TRBJ2-7, with D unclear. CDR3 size: 12 residues. Per germline, CDR1 SGHVS and CDR2 FNYEAQ. V lost 4 bases and J 4 bases, leaving 8 bases between the germline ends. CDR3: CASSSSVYEQYF. CDR3 bases read: TGTGCCAGCAGCTCCTCGGTTTACGAG.

As for this clone: The read is 3 residues too short to cover the CDR3 end, so that end is filled in from the germline J gene. The gene calls are TRBV6-4 and TRBJ2-1; D uncertain. V lost 3 bases and J 7 bases, leaving 13 bases between the germline ends. The germline V gene encodes CDR1 MRHNA and CDR2 SNTAGT. There are 14 residues in the CDR3. This CDR3 reads CASSESYWRNEQFF. The part of the CDR3 DNA that was read is TGTGCCAGCAGTGAATCGTATTGGCGGAATGAG.

The sequenced CDR3 bases are TGTGCCAGCAGCTTAGATTTTAAGCCG. This sequence encodes CASSLDFKP. The entire CDR3 protein is CASSLDFKPQYF. The chain has TRBV7-9 and TRBJ2-3; D gene unclear. The CDR3 end is not reached by the read, which stops 3 residues before it; the germline J gene fills it in. Germline V gene sequence: CDR1 SEHNR, CDR2 FQNEAQ (reference sequence). The CDR3 is 12 residues long.